This T cell receptor (beta chain) stems from a study of blood T cells in healthy people across ages (dated by TCRdb to about 2015). General notes on the study: In model experiments, template switching captured about one uniquely barcoded TCR beta cDNA molecule for every two T cells. Age-related changes in TCR beta repertoire diversity were measured in the study by deep sequencing normalized with unique cDNA molecular identifiers. Four age groups were formed from the donors: young (average roughly 15 years), middle-aged (approximately 39), aged (about 62) and long-lived (less than 85). To avoid experimental bias, donors of different ages were randomly spread across the sequencing lanes. Using the same blood draw, the study looked at two additional independent replicas of 1 million unique cDNA reads for two donors, one aged 18 to 30 and the other aged 80 or older. Points the paper makes about the study in general: Compared with the aged group, the long-lived group had more naive CD4+ T cells, fewer expanded clones and increased TCR diversity, suggesting age selection. The percentage of naive T cells measured by flow cytometry correlated strongly with observed TCR beta diversity. Total diversity estimates from one million sequenced T cells were considered lower bounds and underestimates. Conclusive comparison of naive and antigen-experienced compartments was prevented by the profiling of bulk unsorted PBMCs. Donor CMV infection status was unknown, potentially confounding age-related changes in expanded clonotypes. Observed TCR beta diversity per million T cells fell roughly linearly with age, and a significant reduction was already apparent by age roughly 40.

The method behind the library was 5' RACE. Sequencing was performed on an Illumina HiSeq 2500. A second PCR of roughly 7 to 11 cycles was performed with a sample-barcoded 5' primer and a J-beta primer mix. A template-switch 5' adaptor carrying 12 random nucleotides introduced a unique molecular identifier onto each TCR beta cDNA molecule. Each sample yielded at least 2.5 million CDR3-containing paired-end reads. The Mint cDNA synthesis kit, primed by a TRBC-specific oligonucleotide, was used to synthesize first-strand cDNA from all RNA. After uracil-DNA glycosylase treatment, a first 18-cycle PCR used universal primers M1SS and BC2_uni_R on all cDNA. As for the authors' bioinformatics: Each sample was normalized by randomly selecting 1 million high-quality reads, each carrying a distinct molecular identifier. Reads sharing molecular identifiers were discarded rather than binned into consensus sequences. MiTCR, run with a Q25 quality threshold and the strictest error-elimination algorithm, handled CDR3 identification, clonotype clustering and error correction. A nonparametric unseen species model with Euler transformation was used to estimate lower-bound total TCR beta diversity. In TCRdb, the public reads were trimmed at Q25 with fastp and aligned with MiXCR, with productive beta chains retained. Rows matching on CDR3 protein sequence are summarized as one entry with the most common DNA and genes. The V and J calls reflect TCRdb's pipeline rather than the authors' work. The sample table lists approximately 800,000 distinct CDR3 sequences, about 42% of them with a count of one. The top ten hold less than 20% of the sample.

Based on the germline V gene (reference sequence), the CDR1 and CDR2 sequences are DFQATT and SNEGSKA. The CDR3 numbers 15 residues from cysteine through phenylalanine. Only the CDR3 portion is preserved as DNA: 45 bases, with reading frame beginning at the first base. V was cut back by 0 bases and J by 2 bases, leaving a gap of 12 bases between them. Systemically healthy Caucasian individuals from Russia, 39 in total and aged roughly 6 to 100 years, were included as donors. Ten milliliters of peripheral blood were collected from each donor into EDTA-treated Vacutainer tubes. PBMCs were isolated by Ficoll-Paque density-gradient centrifugation, with at least 7 million obtained per sample. Trizol reagent was used to extract total RNA from PBMCs, with at least 6 micrograms per sample. The percentages of naive CD45RAhigh/CD27high T cells were determined by flow cytometry on a PBMC aliquot from every donor.

As to this clonotype: The specificity of this receptor is unknown. Within one base of it there is no much larger clone, and no base qualities were kept.

The origin of this receptor is an elderly man in good health. The chain was built from TRBV20-1 and TRBJ2-3; the D gene is possibly TRBD2, with 5 bases matching. The sample taken for sequencing was blood. The bases are TGCAGTGCTAGAGAGCCCCAGCGGTACACAGATACGCAGTATTTT. Its protein reads: CSAREPQRYTDTQYF.